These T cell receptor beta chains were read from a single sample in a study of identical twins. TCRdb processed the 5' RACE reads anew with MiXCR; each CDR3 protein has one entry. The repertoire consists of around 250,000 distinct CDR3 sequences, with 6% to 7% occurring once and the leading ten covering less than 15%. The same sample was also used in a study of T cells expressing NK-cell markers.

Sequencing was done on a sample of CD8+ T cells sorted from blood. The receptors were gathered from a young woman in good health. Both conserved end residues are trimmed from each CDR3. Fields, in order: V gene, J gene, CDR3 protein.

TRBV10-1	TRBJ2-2	ASSMYRGRGGELF
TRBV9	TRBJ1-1	ASSAGTGNTEAF
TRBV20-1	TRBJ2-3	SARDTDSTDTQY
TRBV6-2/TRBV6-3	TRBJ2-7	ASSLAVYEQY
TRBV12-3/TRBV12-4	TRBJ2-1	ASSLEGMTSSYNEQF
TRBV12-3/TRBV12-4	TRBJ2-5	ASSLVGQGMETQY
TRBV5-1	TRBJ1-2	ASSRGQSYDYT
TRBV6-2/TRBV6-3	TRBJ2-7	ASSYSRTSGSYEQY
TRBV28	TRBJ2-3	ASSYDLGGDTQY
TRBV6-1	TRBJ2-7	ASRSTSGDSYEQY
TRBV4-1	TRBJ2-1	ASSQDTSEFNEQF
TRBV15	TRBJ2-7	ATLKVATGIGYEQY
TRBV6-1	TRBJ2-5	ASLGDSQETQY
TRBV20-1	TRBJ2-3	SATPLAEGDTQY
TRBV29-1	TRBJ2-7	SVVGTSGVYEQY
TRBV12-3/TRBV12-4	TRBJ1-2	ASSSWTEYGYT
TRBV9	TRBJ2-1	ASSVVSGKLYEQF
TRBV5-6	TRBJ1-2	ASSEGPGVGSYT
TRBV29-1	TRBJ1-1	SVEFSGLPGKTEAF
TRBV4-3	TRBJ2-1	ASSPEIGGAGAVDEQF
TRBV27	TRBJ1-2	ASSPGGGSYGYT
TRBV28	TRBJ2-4	ATTRGPNIQY
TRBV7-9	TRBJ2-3	ASSTMTSGRGDTQY
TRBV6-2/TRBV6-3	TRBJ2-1	ASSYGNRNEQF
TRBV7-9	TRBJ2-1	ASSPRMMGQMNNEQF
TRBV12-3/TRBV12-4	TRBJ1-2	ASSISRAYYGYT
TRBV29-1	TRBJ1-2	SVEEYGYT
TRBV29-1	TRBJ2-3	SVGGSPGLAGDTQY
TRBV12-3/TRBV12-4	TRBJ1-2	ASRSRDISEEGYT
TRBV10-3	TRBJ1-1	ATGPQGGTF
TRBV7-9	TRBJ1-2	ASSSILGVVYYGYT
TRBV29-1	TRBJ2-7	SAKTGLSEQY
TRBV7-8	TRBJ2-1	ASSLQIAGNAYNEQF
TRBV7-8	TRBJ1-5	ASSLGGWDRGYQPQH
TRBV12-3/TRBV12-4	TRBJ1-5	ASSPGRGANQPQH
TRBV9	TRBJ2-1	ASRSASAYNEQF
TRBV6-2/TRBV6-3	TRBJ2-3	ASWGGGGSDTQY
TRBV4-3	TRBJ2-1	ASSQNGRALSGSDHEQF
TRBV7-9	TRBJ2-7	ASSKRTSDYEQY
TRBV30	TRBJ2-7	AWSGDTGLEY
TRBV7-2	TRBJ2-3	ASSNTGFGDTQY
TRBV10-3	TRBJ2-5	AISESLGDRMKY
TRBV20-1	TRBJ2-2	SARDTVNTGELF
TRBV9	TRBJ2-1	ASSVLGGWTYNEQF
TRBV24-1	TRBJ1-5	ATSEAGQPQH
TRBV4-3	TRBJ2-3	ASSQDWPRPSTDTQY
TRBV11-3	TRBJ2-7	ASSLGTDEQY
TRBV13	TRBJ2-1	ASSPSRGSYNEQF
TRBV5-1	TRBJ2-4	ASSLALGVNIQY
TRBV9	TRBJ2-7	ASSVEGAEQY
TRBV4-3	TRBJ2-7	ASSQDGGYGQY
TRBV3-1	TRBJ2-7	ASSWRQEQY